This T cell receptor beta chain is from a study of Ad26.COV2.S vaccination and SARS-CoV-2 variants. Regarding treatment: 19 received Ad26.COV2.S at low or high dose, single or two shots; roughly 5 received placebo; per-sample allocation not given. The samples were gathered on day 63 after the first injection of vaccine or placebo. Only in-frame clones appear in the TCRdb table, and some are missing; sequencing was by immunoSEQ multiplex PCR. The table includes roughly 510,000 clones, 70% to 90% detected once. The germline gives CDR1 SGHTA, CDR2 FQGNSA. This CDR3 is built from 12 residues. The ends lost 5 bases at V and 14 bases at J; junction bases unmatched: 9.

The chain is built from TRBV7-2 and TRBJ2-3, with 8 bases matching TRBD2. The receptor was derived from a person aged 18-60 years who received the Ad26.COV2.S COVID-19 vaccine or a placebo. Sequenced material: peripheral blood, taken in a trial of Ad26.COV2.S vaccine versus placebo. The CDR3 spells CASSTGGREWYF. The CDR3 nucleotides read TGTGCCAGCAGCACGGGGGGGCGGGAGTGGTATTTT.